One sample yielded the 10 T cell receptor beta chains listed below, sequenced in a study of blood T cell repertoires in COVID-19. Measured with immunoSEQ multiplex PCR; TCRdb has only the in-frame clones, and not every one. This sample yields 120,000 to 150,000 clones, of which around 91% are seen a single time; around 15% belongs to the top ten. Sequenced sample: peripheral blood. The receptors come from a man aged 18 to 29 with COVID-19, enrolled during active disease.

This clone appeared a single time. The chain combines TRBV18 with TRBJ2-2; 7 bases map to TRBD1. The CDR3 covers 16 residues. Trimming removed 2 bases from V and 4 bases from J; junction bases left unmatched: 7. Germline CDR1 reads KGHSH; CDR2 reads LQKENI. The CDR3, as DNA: TGTGCCAGCTCACCAATCCAGGGGGAAGTCACCGGGGAGCTGTTTTTT. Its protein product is CASSPIQGEVTGELFF.

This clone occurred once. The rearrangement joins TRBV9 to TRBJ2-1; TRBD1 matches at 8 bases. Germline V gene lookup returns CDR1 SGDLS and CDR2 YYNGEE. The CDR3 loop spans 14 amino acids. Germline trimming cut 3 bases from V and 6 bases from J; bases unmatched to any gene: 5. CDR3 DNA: TGTGCCAGCAGCGGCTGGACAGGGTTCAATGAGCAGTTCTTC. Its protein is CASSGWTGFNEQFF. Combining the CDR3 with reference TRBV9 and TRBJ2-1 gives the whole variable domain DSGVTQTPKHLITATGQRVTLRCSPRSGDLSVYWYQQSLDQGLQFLIQYYNGEERAKGNILERFSAQQFPDLHSELNLSSLELGDSALYFCASSGWTGFNEQFFGPGTRLTVL.

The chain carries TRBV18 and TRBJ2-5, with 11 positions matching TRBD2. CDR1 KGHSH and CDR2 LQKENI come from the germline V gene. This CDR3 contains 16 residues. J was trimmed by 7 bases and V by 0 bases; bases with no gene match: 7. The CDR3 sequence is CASSPPRLAGSATQYF. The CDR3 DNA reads TGTGCCAGCTCACCACCGCGACTAGCGGGATCGGCGACCCAGTACTTC. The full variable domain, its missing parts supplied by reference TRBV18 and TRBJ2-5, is NAGVMQNPRHLVRRRGQEARLRCSPMKGHSHVYWYRQLPEEGLKFMVYLQKENIIDESGMPKERFSAEFPKEGPSILRIQQVVRGDSAAYFCASSPPRLAGSATQYFGPGTRLLVL.

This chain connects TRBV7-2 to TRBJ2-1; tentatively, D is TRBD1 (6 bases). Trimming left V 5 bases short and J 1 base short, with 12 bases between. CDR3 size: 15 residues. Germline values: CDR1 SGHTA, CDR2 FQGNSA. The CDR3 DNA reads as TGTGCCAGCAGCCCAGGGACATATTCCTACAATGAGCAGTTCTTC. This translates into CASSPGTYSYNEQFF.

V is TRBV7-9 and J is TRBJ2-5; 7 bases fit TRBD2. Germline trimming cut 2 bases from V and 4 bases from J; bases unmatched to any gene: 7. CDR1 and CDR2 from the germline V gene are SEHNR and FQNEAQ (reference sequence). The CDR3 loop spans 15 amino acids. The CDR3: CASSLSEGGVETQYF. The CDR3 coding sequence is TGTGCCAGCAGCTTATCTGAGGGAGGGGTAGAGACCCAGTACTTC.

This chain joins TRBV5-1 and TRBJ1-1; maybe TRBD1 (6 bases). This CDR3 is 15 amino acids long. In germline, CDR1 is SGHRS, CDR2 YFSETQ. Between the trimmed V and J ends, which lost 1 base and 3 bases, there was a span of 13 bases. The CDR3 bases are TGCGCCAGCAGCTTGACAGGGTCTCGATACACTGAAGCTTTCTTT. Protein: CASSLTGSRYTEAFF. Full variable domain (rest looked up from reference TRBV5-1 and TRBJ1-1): KAGVTQTPRYLIKTRGQQVTLSCSPISGHRSVSWYQQTPGQGLQFLFEYFSETQRNKGNFPGRFSGRQFSNSRSEMNVSTLELGDSALYLCASSLTGSRYTEAFFGQGTRLTVV.

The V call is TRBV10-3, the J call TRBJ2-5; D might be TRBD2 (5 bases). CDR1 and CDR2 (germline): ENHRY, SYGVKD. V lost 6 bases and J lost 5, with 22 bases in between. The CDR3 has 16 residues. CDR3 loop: CAISERVEGFGETQYF. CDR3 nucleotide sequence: TGTGCCATCAGCGAGAGGGTCGAGGGATTTGGGGAGACCCAGTACTTC.

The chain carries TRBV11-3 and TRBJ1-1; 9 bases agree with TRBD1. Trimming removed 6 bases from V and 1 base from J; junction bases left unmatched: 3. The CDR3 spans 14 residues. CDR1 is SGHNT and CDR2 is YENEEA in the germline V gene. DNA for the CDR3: TGTGCCAGCAGTGGACAGGGGTGGAACACTGAAGCTTTCTTT. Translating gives CASSGQGWNTEAFF.

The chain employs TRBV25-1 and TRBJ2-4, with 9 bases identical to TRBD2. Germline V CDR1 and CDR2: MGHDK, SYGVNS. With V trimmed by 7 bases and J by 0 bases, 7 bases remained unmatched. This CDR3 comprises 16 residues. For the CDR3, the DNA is TGTGCCAGCACTGGTAGCGGGAGAATAGCCAAAAACATTCAGTACTTC. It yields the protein CASTGSGRIAKNIQYF.

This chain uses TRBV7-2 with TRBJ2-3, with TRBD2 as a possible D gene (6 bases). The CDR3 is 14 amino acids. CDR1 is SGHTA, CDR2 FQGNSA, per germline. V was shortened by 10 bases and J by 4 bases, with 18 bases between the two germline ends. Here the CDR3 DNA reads TGTGCCACCAACGCCCGCGGGAAACCAGATACGCAGTATTTT. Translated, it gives CATNARGKPDTQYF.